The rows below give T cell receptor beta chains drawn from one sample of a study of OX40 agonist ivuxolimab in advanced cancers. Some clones are missing from TCRdb's copy, which holds only in-frame ones; the method was immunoSEQ multiplex PCR. The table includes 70,000 or so clones, around 88% detected once. Sequences were derived from CD4+ or CD8+ T cells sorted from blood, sampled in a trial of the OX40 agonist ivuxolimab. The receptors originated from an adult with an advanced solid tumor such as melanoma, head and neck, liver or kidney cancer. Both conserved end residues are part of each CDR3. Fields, in order: clone size, J gene, V gene, D gene, CDR3 DNA, CDR3 protein. The D gene is left open where the match is weak. Size is stated for part of the rows, as once, few or many counts, or as a class when the clone is expanded.

clone size: NA
J gene: TRBJ1-1
V gene: TRBV7-8
D gene: NA
CDR3 DNA: TGTGCCAGCAGCCCTTGGGCCCTAGCGAACACTGAAGCTTTCTTT
CDR3 protein: CASSPWALANTEAFF

clone size: NA
J gene: TRBJ2-3
V gene: TRBV29-1
D gene: NA
CDR3 DNA: TGCAGCGTTGAACCGACAGATACGCAGTATTTT
CDR3 protein: CSVEPTDTQYF

clone size: NA
J gene: TRBJ2-3
V gene: TRBV7-3
D gene: NA
CDR3 DNA: TGTGCCAGCAGCCCGTCCGGGCCCGCCCGACTAGATACGCAGTATTTT
CDR3 protein: CASSPSGPARLDTQYF

clone size: few
J gene: TRBJ1-1
V gene: TRBV18
D gene: NA
CDR3 DNA: TGTGCCAGCTCACCGCCCGGGCGGAACACTGAAGCTTTCTTT
CDR3 protein: CASSPPGRNTEAFF

clone size: NA
J gene: TRBJ1-1
V gene: TRBV7-2
D gene: NA
CDR3 DNA: TGTGCCAGCAGCTCCTGGGGGGGCGGCGGGACTGAAGCTTTCTTT
CDR3 protein: CASSSWGGGGTEAFF

clone size: NA
J gene: TRBJ2-3
V gene: TRBV7-3
D gene: NA
CDR3 DNA: TGTGCCAGCAGCTCACCTAGCGGCACAGATACGCAGTATTTT
CDR3 protein: CASSSPSGTDTQYF

clone size: NA
J gene: TRBJ1-2
V gene: TRBV28
D gene: NA
CDR3 DNA: TGTGCCAGCAGTTTATACGCCGGGGGTTACGGCTACACCTTC
CDR3 protein: CASSLYAGGYGYTF

clone size: NA
J gene: TRBJ2-1
V gene: TRBV29-1
D gene: NA
CDR3 DNA: TGCAGCGGTACGACGAATGAGCAGTTCTTC
CDR3 protein: CSGTTNEQFF

clone size: NA
J gene: TRBJ2-3
V gene: TRBV5-1
D gene: TRBD1
CDR3 DNA: TGCGCCAGCAGCAAGGGACAGGGGGAGATAGATACGCAGTATTTT
CDR3 protein: CASSKGQGEIDTQYF

clone size: NA
J gene: TRBJ1-1
V gene: TRBV6-5
D gene: NA
CDR3 DNA: TGTGCCAGCAGCCCATCAAGGGGGAACACTGAAGCTTTCTTT
CDR3 protein: CASSPSRGNTEAFF

clone size: NA
J gene: TRBJ2-2
V gene: TRBV5-1
D gene: NA
CDR3 DNA: TGCGCCAGCAGCTTCGGCGACACCGGGGAGCTGTTTTTT
CDR3 protein: CASSFGDTGELFF

clone size: NA
J gene: TRBJ2-1
V gene: TRBV7-3
D gene: NA
CDR3 DNA: TGTGCCAGCAGCTTAGGTCCGGACAATGAGCAGTTCTTC
CDR3 protein: CASSLGPDNEQFF

clone size: NA
J gene: TRBJ2-5
V gene: TRBV19
D gene: NA
CDR3 DNA: TGTGCCAGTAGTAGCGGCCAGGGCGGGGAGACCCAGTACTTC
CDR3 protein: CASSSGQGGETQYF

clone size: once
J gene: TRBJ1-2
V gene: TRBV27
D gene: TRBD1
CDR3 DNA: TGTGCCAGCAGTTTTCGCAGGGGGCAGAACTATGGCTACACCTTC
CDR3 protein: CASSFRRGQNYGYTF

clone size: NA
J gene: TRBJ1-6
V gene: TRBV10-2
D gene: NA
CDR3 DNA: TGCGCCAGCAGTGAGTCTATAAGGGCAGCTAATTCACCCCTCCACTTT
CDR3 protein: CASSESIRAANSPLHF

clone size: once
J gene: TRBJ2-5
V gene: TRBV2
D gene: TRBD2
CDR3 DNA: TGTGCCAGCATCGCCGGGACTAGCGGGGGGTATCGAATGGAGACCCAGTACTTC
CDR3 protein: CASIAGTSGGYRMETQYF

clone size: NA
J gene: TRBJ1-5
V gene: TRBV7-9
D gene: NA
CDR3 DNA: TGTGCCAGCAGCGGAACGAATCAGCCCCAGCATTTT
CDR3 protein: CASSGTNQPQHF

clone size: NA
J gene: TRBJ2-2
V gene: TRBV7-2
D gene: TRBD2
CDR3 DNA: TGTGCCAGCAAGGCTAGCGGGAGGGTGAACACCGGGGAGCTGTTTTTT
CDR3 protein: CASKASGRVNTGELFF

clone size: NA
J gene: TRBJ2-5
V gene: TRBV2
D gene: TRBD1
CDR3 DNA: TGTGCCAGCAGTGAAGGAGGGGGCACGAATCAAGAGACCCAGTACTTC
CDR3 protein: CASSEGGGTNQETQYF

clone size: NA
J gene: TRBJ2-7
V gene: TRBV7-9
D gene: TRBD1
CDR3 DNA: TGTGCCAGCAGCTCCCGACAGGGGTTCTACGAGCAGTACTTC
CDR3 protein: CASSSRQGFYEQYF

clone size: NA
J gene: TRBJ1-4
V gene: TRBV5-1
D gene: NA
CDR3 DNA: TGCGCCAGCAGCTTCGGGCCCCTAGGCACTAATGAAAAACTGTTTTTT
CDR3 protein: CASSFGPLGTNEKLFF

clone size: NA
J gene: TRBJ2-5
V gene: TRBV6-1
D gene: NA
CDR3 DNA: TGTGCCAGCGGGAAGACAGCCGGGGAGACCCAGTACTTC
CDR3 protein: CASGKTAGETQYF

clone size: NA
J gene: TRBJ2-7
V gene: TRBV28
D gene: TRBD2
CDR3 DNA: TGTGCCAGCAGTTTTATTAGCGGGGCCCGCTCCTACGAGCAGTACTTC
CDR3 protein: CASSFISGARSYEQYF

clone size: NA
J gene: TRBJ2-7
V gene: TRBV29-1
D gene: NA
CDR3 DNA: TGCAGCGTTGTTGGGGGTAGCGACGAGCAGTACTTC
CDR3 protein: CSVVGGSDEQYF